The 18 T cell receptor beta chains below all came from one sample that was sequenced in a study of cytomegalovirus exposure and HLA in healthy donors. Primers included in the PCR were 60 Vbeta and 13 Jbeta primers. The repertoire was sequenced with immunoSEQ multiplex PCR; TCRdb's copy has only in-frame clones and lacks some. The sample has 150,000 to 200,000 clones; approximately 80% are singletons. Sample: PBMCs. These receptors came from a woman aged 35 to 49 in good health and CMV-seronegative.

This chain joins TRBV6-5 and TRBJ2-4, with 7 nucleotides matching TRBD2. The trim removed 6 bases at V and 9 bases at J, leaving 14 bases unmatched. Germline V gene lookup returns CDR1 MNHEY and CDR2 SVGAGI. The length of the CDR3 is 15 residues. The CDR3 here is CASSPPLAGALIQYF. The CDR3 coding sequence is TGTGCCAGCAGCCCCCCCTTGGCGGGAGCCCTCATTCAGTACTTC.

This clone was counted a few times. The chain carries TRBV19 and TRBJ2-2; 8 positions agree with TRBD1. J gave up 1 base and V 3 bases, and 1 base lay outside the gene matches. Germline V gene sequence: CDR1 LNHDA, CDR2 SQIVND (reference sequence). This CDR3 is built from 15 residues. The CDR3 here is CASSIGTGNTGELFF. Written as DNA, the CDR3 is TGTGCCAGTAGTATCGGGACAGGGAACACCGGGGAGCTGTTTTTT. Looking up the rest from reference TRBV19 and TRBJ2-2 gives the full variable domain: DGGITQSPKYLFRKEGQNVTLSCEQNLNHDAMYWYRQDPGQGLRLIYYSQIVNDFQKGDIAEGYSVSREKKESFPLTVTSAQKNPTAFYLCASSIGTGNTGELFFGEGSRLTVL.

V is TRBV7-2 and J is TRBJ2-1; a possible D gene is TRBD1 (5 bases). Germline values: CDR1 SGHTA, CDR2 FQGNSA. Trimming shortened V by 5 bases and J by 0 bases, and 14 bases separated the two germline ends. This CDR3 contains 16 residues. CDR3 nucleotide sequence: TGTGCCAGCAGCAGCCCGACAGAAAACTCCTACAATGAGCAGTTCTTC. Its translation is CASSSPTENSYNEQFF.

This chain connects TRBV5-6 to TRBJ2-3; 7 nucleotides match TRBD2. Germline values: CDR1 SGHDT, CDR2 YYEEEE. J was trimmed by 5 bases and V by 0 bases; bases with no gene match: 12. The CDR3 covers 17 residues. CDR3 sequence reads: CASSLGGNFGGGDTQYF. DNA of the CDR3: TGTGCCAGCAGCTTGGGCGGGAACTTTGGGGGGGGAGATACGCAGTATTTT.

This clone occurred once. This chain connects TRBV7-2 to TRBJ2-7; TRBD1 matches at 8 bases. The CDR3 is 14 residues long. J gave up 5 bases and V 5 bases, and 8 bases lay outside the gene matches. Germline V gives CDR1 SGHTA, CDR2 FQGNSA. This chain's CDR3 is CASSAFRGPNEQYF. The DNA of the CDR3 is TGTGCCAGCAGCGCCTTCAGGGGGCCCAACGAGCAGTACTTC.

In this sample, this clone turned up once. V and J are TRBV7-8 and TRBJ2-5; D is uncertain. The end of the DNA fits TRBJ2-7 better, so the J call may be wrong. The CDR3 extends over 14 amino acids. Per germline, CDR1 SGHVS and CDR2 FQNEAQ. The CDR3 sequence: CASSLASDSYEQYF. CDR3 coding DNA: TGTGCCAGCAGCTTAGCCTCCGATTCCTACGAGCAGTACTTC.

This chain links TRBV5-6 with TRBJ1-6, with TRBD1 identical over 8 bases. CDR1 SGHDT and CDR2 YYEEEE come from the germline V gene. J lost 9 bases, V lost 4 bases, and 6 bases had no gene match. There are 14 residues in the CDR3. The CDR3 DNA sequence: TGTGCCAGCAGCGGGGACAGGTTTGGTTCACCCCTCCACTTT. Its translation: CASSGDRFGSPLHF.

The chain joins TRBV7-9 to TRBJ2-3; D unclear. Trimming pared 5 bases from V and 6 bases from J, leaving 6 bases between. Germline CDR1 and CDR2: SEHNR and FQNEAQ (reference sequence). This CDR3 is built from 11 residues. The CDR3 sequence: CASSVGDTQYF. The CDR3 coding sequence is TGTGCCAGCAGCGTCGGGGATACGCAGTATTTT.

The chain employs TRBV10-2 and TRBJ1-1, with no clear D. Germline CDR1 and CDR2: WSHSY and SAAADI. V was shortened by 4 bases and J by 6 bases, with 12 bases between the two germline ends. This CDR3 contains 13 residues. This chain's CDR3 is CASSANLGAEAFF. The CDR3 coding sequence is TGCGCCAGCAGTGCGAACCTAGGCGCTGAAGCTTTCTTT.

This rearrangement joins TRBV13 to TRBJ2-2, with TRBD2 identical over 13 bases. J gave up 8 bases and V 5 bases, and 8 bases lay outside the gene matches. From germline, CDR1 is PRHDT and CDR2 FYEKMQ (reference sequence). The CDR3 runs 16 residues. The CDR3 nucleotides read TGTGCCAGCAGCCTACGGACTAGCGGGAGAGCGGGGGAGCTGTTTTTT. This gives the protein CASSLRTSGRAGELFF.

This chain uses TRBV2 with TRBJ2-1, with D possibly matching TRBD2 (5 bases). The CDR3 is 16 residues long. CDR1 is SNHLY, CDR2 FYNNEI, per germline. With 2 bases removed from V and 4 bases from J, the gap between germline ends came to 15 bases. This CDR3 is CASSESRLPSYNEQFF. The CDR3, as DNA: TGTGCCAGCAGTGAATCACGACTACCCTCGTACAATGAGCAGTTCTTC.

The CDR3 spells CASSLQGLNTEAFF. The DNA of the CDR3 is TGTGCCAGTAGTTTACAGGGGTTGAACACTGAAGCTTTCTTT. The J gene is TRBJ1-1, the V gene TRBV19, with TRBD1 matching 7 bases. J lost 0 bases, V lost 5 bases, and 3 bases had no gene match. CDR1 is LNHDA, CDR2 SQIVND, per germline (reference sequence). The CDR3 runs 14 residues.

The chain has TRBV7-6 and TRBJ2-5; possibly TRBD2 for D (6 bases). The length of the CDR3 is 13 residues. Germline V lookup: CDR1 SGHVS, CDR2 FNYEAQ. Trimming removed 3 bases from V and 5 bases from J, with 10 bases in between. The CDR3 DNA reads TGTGCCAGCAGCTTTAGCGGCTCCGAGACCCAGTACTTC. Its translation is CASSFSGSETQYF.

The chain carries TRBV6-5 and TRBJ1-4; the D is unclear. This CDR3 contains 14 residues. V was clipped by 2 bases and J by 8 bases, with 12 bases between them. CDR1 MNHEY and CDR2 SVGAGI come from the germline V gene. Written as DNA, the CDR3 is TGTGCCAGCAGTTACGAGATAGGCGGCGAAAAACTGTTTTTT. This gives the protein CASSYEIGGEKLFF.

The V call is TRBV12-5, the J call TRBJ2-5, with 8 bases aligning to TRBD2. Germline lookup yields CDR1 LGHNT and CDR2 FRNRAP. Germline trimming cut 0 bases from V and 5 bases from J; bases unmatched to any gene: 8. The CDR3 runs 16 residues. CDR3 sequence reads: CASGLVNGGAGETQYF. The CDR3 DNA sequence: TGTGCTAGTGGTTTGGTAAACGGGGGGGCCGGGGAGACCCAGTACTTC.

CDR3 region: CASSGQGFSYGYTF. The CDR3 DNA is TGTGCCAGCAGTGGACAGGGCTTTAGCTATGGCTACACCTTC. V is TRBV6-6 and J is TRBJ1-2, with 8 positions matching TRBD1. There are 14 residues in the CDR3. V trimming: 5 bases; J trimming: 4 bases; junction bases outside the gene matches: 6. The germline V gene has CDR1 MNHNY and CDR2 SVGAGI (reference sequence).

This clone occurred once. The rearrangement links TRBV27 to TRBJ2-2, with D possibly matching TRBD1 (7 bases). Trimming removed 0 bases at V and 7 bases at J, with 15 bases between. This CDR3 has 16 residues. The V gene's germline CDR1 is MNHEY and CDR2 SMNVEV (reference sequence). Here the CDR3 DNA reads TGTGCCAGCAGTTTATCGACAGGGAACGGGGGCGGGGAGCTGTTTTTT. This translates into CASSLSTGNGGGELFF.

The rearrangement joins TRBV5-1 to TRBJ1-1, with 7 bases identical to TRBD1. This CDR3 comprises 16 residues. CDR1 and CDR2 (germline): SGHRS, YFSETQ. The ends lost 4 bases at V and 1 base at J; junction bases unmatched: 10. DNA of the CDR3: TGCGCCAGCAGCACCGACCCGGGACAGAAGAACACTGAAGCTTTCTTT. It codes for CASSTDPGQKNTEAFF.